The rows below give T cell receptor beta chains drawn from one sample of a study of blood T cell repertoires in COVID-19. Here immunoSEQ multiplex PCR was the method, and the copy in TCRdb shows in-frame clones only, minus some. This table holds 270,000 or so clones, roughly 84% found once. Sample: peripheral blood. Every receptor here comes from a woman under 30 with acute or convalescent COVID-19. CDR3s include the opening cysteine and the closing phenylalanine or tryptophan. The D gene is left open where the match is weak. Expanded clones are given a class, and other clones once, few, many or no size at all.

clone size,J gene,V gene,D gene,CDR3 DNA,CDR3 protein
few,TRBJ1-4,TRBV2,-,TGTGCCAGCGCGGCACCAACAGGTTTTCGCACTAATGAAAAACTGTTTTTT,CASAAPTGFRTNEKLFF
-,TRBJ2-1,TRBV28,-,TGTGCCAGCAGCCCAGGCTCTAGCCGGCTATTCAATGAGCAGTTCTTC,CASSPGSSRLFNEQFF
-,TRBJ1-5,TRBV2,TRBD1,TGTGCCAGCAGTGAAGGTGGACAGGGGAGTCAGCCCCAGCATTTT,CASSEGGQGSQPQHF
-,TRBJ1-5,TRBV6-5,TRBD1,TGTGCCAGCAGCGGATCCGGGACAGGGGGAGGGCCCCAGCATTTT,CASSGSGTGGGPQHF
-,TRBJ2-3,TRBV9,TRBD2,TGTGCCAGCAGCGTAGAGACTAGCGGGAGAGGGTCCTTCAGGGATACGCAGTATTTT,CASSVETSGRGSFRDTQYF
-,TRBJ2-1,TRBV6-4,TRBD1,TGTGCCAGCAGTCCCGGGACAGGGCTTTACAATGAGCAGTTCTTC,CASSPGTGLYNEQFF
-,TRBJ2-1,TRBV14,TRBD2,TGTGCCAGCAGCCAACTAGGGACTAGCGGGAGAGAGAATGAGCAGTTCTTC,CASSQLGTSGRENEQFF
-,TRBJ1-3,TRBV3-1/TRBV3-2,-,TGTGCCAGCAGCCAAGTATCCGGAAACACCATATATTTT,CASSQVSGNTIYF
-,TRBJ1-2,TRBV18,-,TGTGCCAGCTCACCGCCAGACAGCCTCGGGGGCTACACCTTC,CASSPPDSLGGYTF
-,TRBJ1-4,TRBV4-3,-,TGCGCCAGCAGCCAGGTGGACAGCCGTAATGGGAAACTGTTTTTT,CASSQVDSRNGKLFF
-,TRBJ2-7,TRBV7-2,TRBD1,TGTGCCAGCAGCTTAAGGGACAGGACCTACGAGCAGTACTTC,CASSLRDRTYEQYF
-,TRBJ1-4,TRBV6-5,-,TGTGCCAGCACGAAGACAGATGAAAAACTGTTTTTT,CASTKTDEKLFF
-,TRBJ1-3,TRBV7-9,-,TGTGCCAGCAGCCGTCAGGGTACCACTGGAAACACCATATATTTT,CASSRQGTTGNTIYF
-,TRBJ2-7,TRBV29-1,-,TGCAGCGTTGAAGATTGGGCAGCGGCGGAGCAGTACTTC,CSVEDWAAAEQYF
-,TRBJ1-1,TRBV29-1,-,TGCAGCGCGGAGGGCCCTGGGGGGGCGAACACTGAAGCTTTCTTT,CSAEGPGGANTEAFF
-,TRBJ1-2,TRBV7-8,-,TGTGCCAGCAGCTCCGCGGCGGGGTCGCAGATCAACTATGGCTACACCTTC,CASSSAAGSQINYGYTF
few,TRBJ2-7,TRBV3-1/TRBV3-2,TRBD1,TGTGCCAGCAGCCAAGACTCACAGGGGGTCGTCCACGAGCAGTACTTC,CASSQDSQGVVHEQYF
-,TRBJ2-1,TRBV27,TRBD2,TGTGCCAGCAGTTTATTGGGACTAGCGGGGGGCTACAATGAGCAGTTCTTC,CASSLLGLAGGYNEQFF
-,TRBJ2-1,TRBV5-8,-,TGTGCCAGCAGCTTGGGAGGAGGGGGCTTGAATGAGCAGTTCTTC,CASSLGGGGLNEQFF
-,TRBJ1-6,TRBV30,-,TGTGCCTGGGACAGAGATAATTCACCCCTCCACTTT,CAWDRDNSPLHF
-,TRBJ2-7,TRBV3-1/TRBV3-2,TRBD1,TGTGCCAGCAGCCCCGGGACAGGGAGGTACGAGCAGTACTTC,CASSPGTGRYEQYF
-,TRBJ2-7,TRBV5-8,-,TGTGCCAGCAGCTTGCTCGAGCAGTACTTC,CASSLLEQYF
-,TRBJ1-1,TRBV10-3,TRBD1,TGTGCCATCAGTGAGCCTGACAGGGCGGCTGAAGCTTTCTTT,CAISEPDRAAEAFF
-,TRBJ1-1,TRBV29-1,-,TGCAGCGTTTCTTGGAGCACTGAAGCTTTCTTT,CSVSWSTEAFF
-,TRBJ1-1,TRBV2,TRBD1,TGTGCCAGCAGCATCACGACAGGGAGCACTGAAGCTTTCTTT,CASSITTGSTEAFF
few,TRBJ2-3,TRBV11-3,-,TGTGCCAGCAGGTTCTCAGAGCGCTTCTCCATTTGCACAGATACGCAGTATTTT,CASRFSERFSICTDTQYF
-,TRBJ1-2,TRBV28,-,TGTGCCAGCAGGAGGTACCCTAACTATGGCTACACCTTC,CASRRYPNYGYTF